Listed here are 2 T cell receptor beta chains from one sample, sequenced in a study of cytomegalovirus exposure and HLA in healthy donors. Researchers ran the PCR with 60 Vbeta and 13 Jbeta primers. Clones were read by immunoSEQ multiplex PCR, and TCRdb kept only the in-frame ones, dropping some. The table records 150,000 to 200,000 clones, approximately 81% of them present only once. Sequencing was done on a sample of PBMCs. Source of these receptors: a boy aged 2 to 9 in good health and CMV-seronegative.

The chain employs TRBV10-3 and TRBJ2-5; TRBD2 aligns across 10 bases. The CDR3 totals 12 residues. Per the germline V gene, CDR1 is ENHRY and CDR2 is SYGVKD. Trimming removed 11 bases from V and 6 bases from J; junction bases left unmatched: 6. The CDR3 loop is CASGTSVKTQYF. The CDR3 coding sequence is TGTGCCTCCGGGACTAGCGTCAAGACCCAGTACTTC.

The chain recombines TRBV9 with TRBJ2-1, with 11 bases fitting TRBD2. V lost 4 bases and J lost 5; bases outside the gene matches: 11. The CDR3 is 17 residues long. Germline V gene data show CDR1 as SGDLS and CDR2 as YYNGEE. The CDR3 is CASSHNPGLAEDNEQFF. The CDR3 DNA is TGTGCCAGCAGCCACAATCCGGGACTAGCGGAGGACAATGAGCAGTTCTTC.